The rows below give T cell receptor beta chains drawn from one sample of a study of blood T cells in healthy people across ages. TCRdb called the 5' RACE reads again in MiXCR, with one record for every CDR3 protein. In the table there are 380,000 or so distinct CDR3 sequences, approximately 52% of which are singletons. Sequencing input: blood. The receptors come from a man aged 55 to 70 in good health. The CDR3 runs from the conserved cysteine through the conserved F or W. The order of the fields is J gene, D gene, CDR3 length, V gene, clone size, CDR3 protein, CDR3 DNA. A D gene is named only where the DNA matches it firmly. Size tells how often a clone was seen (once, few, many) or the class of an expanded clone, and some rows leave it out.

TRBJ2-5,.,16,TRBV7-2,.,CASSWATGGDQETQYF,TGTGCCAGCAGCTGGGCCACAGGGGGGGACCAAGAGACCCAGTACTTC
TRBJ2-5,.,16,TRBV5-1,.,CASSNLDGNLGKIQYF,TGCGCCAGCAGCAACCTGGACGGGAACCTAGGCAAGATCCAGTACTTC
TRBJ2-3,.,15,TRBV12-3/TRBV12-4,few,CASSPNWRDTDTQYF,TGTGCCAGCAGTCCGAACTGGAGAGACACAGATACGCAGTATTTT
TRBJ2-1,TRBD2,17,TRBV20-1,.,CSASRAWGLSEYNEQFF,TGCAGTGCTAGCAGGGCGTGGGGACTATCCGAGTACAATGAGCAGTTCTTC
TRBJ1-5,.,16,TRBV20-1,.,CSAYGRGLNSNQPQHF,TGCAGTGCCTATGGACGGGGCCTCAATAGCAATCAGCCCCAGCATTTT
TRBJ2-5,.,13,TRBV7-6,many,CASSPGNQETQYF,TGTGCCAGCAGCCCAGGGAACCAAGAGACCCAGTACTTC
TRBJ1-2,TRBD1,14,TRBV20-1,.,CSATTDREESGYTF,TGCAGTGCTACGACGGACAGGGAAGAAAGTGGCTACACCTTC
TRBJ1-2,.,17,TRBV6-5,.,CASSYSMGADRPYGYTF,TGTGCCAGCAGTTACTCGATGGGGGCAGACAGGCCCTATGGCTACACCTTC
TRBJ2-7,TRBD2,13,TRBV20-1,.,CSAFSGRSGEQYF,TGCAGTGCTTTTAGCGGGAGATCGGGCGAGCAGTACTTC
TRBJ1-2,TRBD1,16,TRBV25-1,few,CASSETGVVRDYGYTF,TGTGCCAGCAGTGAGACAGGGGTCGTGAGGGACTATGGCTACACCTTC
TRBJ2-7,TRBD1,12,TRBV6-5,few,CASGTGAYEQYF,TGTGCCAGCGGGACAGGGGCCTACGAGCAGTACTTC
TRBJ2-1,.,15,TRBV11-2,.,CASSLAWGSRDEQFF,TGTGCCAGCAGCTTAGCCTGGGGTAGCCGGGATGAGCAGTTCTTC